This TCR beta chain derives from a study of beta chain bispecific antibodies for T cell cancers. As for the study in general: Jurkat cells expressed TRBV12-3; HPB-ALL cells expressed TRBV5-5.

General study results and limits: After anti-TRBV12 rather than anti-CD19 exposure, TRBV12-3 made up around 99% less of total TRBV signal. The leukemia cells, rather than normal T cells, gave most of the targeted TRBV signal.

This clonotype was seen ten or more times. What it binds is not known. Blood mononuclear cells were expanded for around three days using either OKT3 anti-CD3 antibody or CD3/CD28 beads. Each coculture: 5 x 10^4 or so target cells, 5 x 10^4 or so normal T cells, bispecific antibody. With V trimmed by 6 bases and J by 8 bases, 11 bases remained unmatched. In germline, CDR1 is DFQATT, CDR2 SNEGSKA (reference sequence). This CDR3 is 14 amino acids long. Clonotype quantities came from unique molecular identifier barcode counts. TCRdb re-analysed the 5' RACE reads in MiXCR, keeping a single row per CDR3 protein. The sample contains several thousand distinct CDR3 sequences, less than 2.5% of which appear only once.

The source is a human donor in good health. Some clones in this sample may be carry-over from other donors' samples. The specimen was T cells from a healthy donor cultured with Jurkat leukemia cells, collected from a culture containing an anti-CD19 bispecific antibody. The chain is built from TRBV20-1 and TRBJ1-4; 8 bases map to TRBD1. This CDR3 is CSANRQGKWEKLFF. The CDR3 DNA reads TGCAGTGCAAATCGACAGGGGAAATGGGAAAAACTGTTTTTT.